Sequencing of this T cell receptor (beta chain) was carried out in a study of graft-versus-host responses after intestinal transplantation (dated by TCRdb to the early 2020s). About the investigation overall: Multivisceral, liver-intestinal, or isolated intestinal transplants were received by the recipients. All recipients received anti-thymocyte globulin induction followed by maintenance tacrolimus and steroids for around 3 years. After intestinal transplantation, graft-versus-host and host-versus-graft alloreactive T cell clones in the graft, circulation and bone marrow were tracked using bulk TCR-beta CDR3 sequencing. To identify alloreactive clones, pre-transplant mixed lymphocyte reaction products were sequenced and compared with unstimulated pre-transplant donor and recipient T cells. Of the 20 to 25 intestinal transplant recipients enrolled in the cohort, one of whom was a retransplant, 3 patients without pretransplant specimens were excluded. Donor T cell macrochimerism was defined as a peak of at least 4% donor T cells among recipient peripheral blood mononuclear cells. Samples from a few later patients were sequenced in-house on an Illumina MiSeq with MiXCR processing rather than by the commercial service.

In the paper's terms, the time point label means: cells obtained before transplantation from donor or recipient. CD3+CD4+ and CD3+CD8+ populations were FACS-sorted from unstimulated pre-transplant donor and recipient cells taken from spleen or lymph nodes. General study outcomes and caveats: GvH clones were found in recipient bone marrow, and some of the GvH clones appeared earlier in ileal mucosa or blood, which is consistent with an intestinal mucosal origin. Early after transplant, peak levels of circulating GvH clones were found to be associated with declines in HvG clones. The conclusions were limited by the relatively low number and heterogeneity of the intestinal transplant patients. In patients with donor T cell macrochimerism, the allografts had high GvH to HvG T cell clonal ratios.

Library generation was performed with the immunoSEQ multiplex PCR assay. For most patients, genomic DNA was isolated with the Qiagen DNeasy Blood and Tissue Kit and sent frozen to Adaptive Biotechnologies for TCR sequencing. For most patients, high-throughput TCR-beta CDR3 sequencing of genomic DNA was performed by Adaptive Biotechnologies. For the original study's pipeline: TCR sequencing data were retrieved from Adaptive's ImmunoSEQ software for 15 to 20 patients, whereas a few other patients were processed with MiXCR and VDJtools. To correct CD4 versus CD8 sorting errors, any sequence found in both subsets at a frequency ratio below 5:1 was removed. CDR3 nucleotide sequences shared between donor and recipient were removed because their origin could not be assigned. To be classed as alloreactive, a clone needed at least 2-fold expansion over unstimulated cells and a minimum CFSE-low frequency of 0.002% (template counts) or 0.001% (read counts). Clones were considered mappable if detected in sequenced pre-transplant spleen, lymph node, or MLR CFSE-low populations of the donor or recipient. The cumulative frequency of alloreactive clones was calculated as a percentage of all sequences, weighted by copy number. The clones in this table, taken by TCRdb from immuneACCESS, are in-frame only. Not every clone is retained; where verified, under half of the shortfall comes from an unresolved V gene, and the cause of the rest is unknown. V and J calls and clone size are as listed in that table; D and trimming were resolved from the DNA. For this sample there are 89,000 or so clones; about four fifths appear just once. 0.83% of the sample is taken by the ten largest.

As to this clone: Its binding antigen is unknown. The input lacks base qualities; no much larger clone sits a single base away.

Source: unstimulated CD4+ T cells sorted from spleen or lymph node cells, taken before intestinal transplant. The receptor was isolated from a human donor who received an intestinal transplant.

The encoded CDR3 is CASSRGLAAYEQYF. The base sequence is TGCGCCAGCAGCCGGGGACTAGCGGCATACGAGCAGTACTTC. This receptor chain uses TRBV4-1 and TRBJ2-7; 11 central nucleotides agree with TRBD2. The CDR3, cysteine through phenylalanine, is 14 amino acids long. Just CDR3 DNA is preserved here, 42 bases in frame from base 1. CDR1 and CDR2, looked up from the germline V gene, are MGHRA and YSYEKL. The V end gives up 4 bases and the J end 4 bases, leaving 3 bases in the junction not matched to a gene.